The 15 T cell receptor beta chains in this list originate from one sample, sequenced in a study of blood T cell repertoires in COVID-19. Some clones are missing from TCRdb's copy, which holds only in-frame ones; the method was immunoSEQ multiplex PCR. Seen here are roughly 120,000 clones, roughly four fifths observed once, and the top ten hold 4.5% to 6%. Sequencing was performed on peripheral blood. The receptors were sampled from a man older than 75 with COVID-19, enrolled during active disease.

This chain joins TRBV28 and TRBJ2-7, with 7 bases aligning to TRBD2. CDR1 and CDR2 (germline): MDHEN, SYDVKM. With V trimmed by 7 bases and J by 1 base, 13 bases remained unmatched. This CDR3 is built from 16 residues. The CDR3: CASTPLGGVPSYEQYF. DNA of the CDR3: TGTGCCAGCACCCCCCTGGGAGGGGTTCCATCCTACGAGCAGTACTTC.

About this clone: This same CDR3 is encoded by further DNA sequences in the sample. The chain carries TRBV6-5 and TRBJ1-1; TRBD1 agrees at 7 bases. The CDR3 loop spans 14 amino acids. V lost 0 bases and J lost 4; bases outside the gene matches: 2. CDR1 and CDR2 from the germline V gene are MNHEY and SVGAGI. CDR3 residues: CASSYSGGGTEAFF. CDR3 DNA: TGTGCCAGCAGTTACTCAGGGGGCGGCACTGAAGCTTTCTTT.

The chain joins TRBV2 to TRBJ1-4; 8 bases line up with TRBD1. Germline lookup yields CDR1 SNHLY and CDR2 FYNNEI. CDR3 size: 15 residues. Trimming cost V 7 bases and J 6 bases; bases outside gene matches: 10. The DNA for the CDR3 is TGTGCCAGCAAACGGACAGGGAGGGTTGATGAAAAACTGTTTTTT. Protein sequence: CASKRTGRVDEKLFF.

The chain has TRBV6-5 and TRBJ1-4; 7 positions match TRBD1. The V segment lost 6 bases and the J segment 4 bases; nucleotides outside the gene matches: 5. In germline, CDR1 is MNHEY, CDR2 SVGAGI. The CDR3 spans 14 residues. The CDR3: CASSTGDFNEKLFF. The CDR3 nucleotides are TGTGCCAGCAGCACAGGGGATTTTAATGAAAAACTGTTTTTT.

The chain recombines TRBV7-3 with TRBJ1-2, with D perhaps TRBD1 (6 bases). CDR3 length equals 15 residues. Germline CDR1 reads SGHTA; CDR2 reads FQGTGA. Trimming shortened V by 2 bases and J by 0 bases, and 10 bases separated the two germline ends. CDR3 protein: CASSLRAGANYGYTF. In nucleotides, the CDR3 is TGTGCCAGCAGCTTACGGGCAGGGGCTAACTATGGCTACACCTTC.

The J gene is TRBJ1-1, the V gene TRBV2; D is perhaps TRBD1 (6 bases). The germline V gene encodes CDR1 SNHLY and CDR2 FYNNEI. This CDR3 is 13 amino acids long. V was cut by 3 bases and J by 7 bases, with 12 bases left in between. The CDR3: CASSEDSGGEAFF. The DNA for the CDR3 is TGTGCCAGCAGTGAGGACAGCGGCGGTGAAGCTTTCTTT.

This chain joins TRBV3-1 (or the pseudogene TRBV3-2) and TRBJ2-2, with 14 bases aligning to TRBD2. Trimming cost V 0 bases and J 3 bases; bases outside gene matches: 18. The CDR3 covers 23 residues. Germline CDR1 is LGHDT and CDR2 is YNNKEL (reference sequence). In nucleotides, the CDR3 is TGTGCCAGCAGCCAAGATTGGGGCATTCGACTAGCGGGAGGGCCCCGTCACACCGGGGAGCTGTTTTTT. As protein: CASSQDWGIRLAGGPRHTGELFF.

The CDR3 region is CASSPLGGYIVYEQYF. CDR3 in DNA: TGTGCCAGCAGTCCTCTCGGCGGGTATATAGTCTACGAGCAGTACTTC. This sequence joins TRBV27 and TRBJ2-7; possibly TRBD2 for D (5 bases). The CDR3 has 16 residues. CDR1 and CDR2 (germline): MNHEY, SMNVEV (reference sequence). The V end was cut by 5 bases, the J end by 3 bases, with 20 bases between.

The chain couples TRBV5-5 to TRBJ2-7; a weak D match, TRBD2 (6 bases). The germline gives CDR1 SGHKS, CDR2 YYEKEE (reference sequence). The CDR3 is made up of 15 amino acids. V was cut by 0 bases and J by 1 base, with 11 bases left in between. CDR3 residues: CASSLAVGSSYEQYF. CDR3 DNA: TGTGCCAGCAGCTTGGCTGTCGGGAGTTCCTACGAGCAGTACTTC.

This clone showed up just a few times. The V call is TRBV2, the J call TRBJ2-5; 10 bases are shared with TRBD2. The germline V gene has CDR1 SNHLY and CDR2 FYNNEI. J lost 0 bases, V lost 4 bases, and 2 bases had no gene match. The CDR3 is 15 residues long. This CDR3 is CASSGLAGDQETQYF. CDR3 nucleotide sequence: TGTGCCAGCAGTGGCCTAGCGGGAGACCAAGAGACCCAGTACTTC.

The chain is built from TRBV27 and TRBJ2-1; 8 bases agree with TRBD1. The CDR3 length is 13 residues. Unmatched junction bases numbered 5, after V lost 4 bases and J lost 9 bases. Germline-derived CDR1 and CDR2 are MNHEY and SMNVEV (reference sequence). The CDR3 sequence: CASSSDRVGEQFF. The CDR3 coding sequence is TGTGCCAGCAGTTCGGACAGGGTAGGTGAGCAGTTCTTC.

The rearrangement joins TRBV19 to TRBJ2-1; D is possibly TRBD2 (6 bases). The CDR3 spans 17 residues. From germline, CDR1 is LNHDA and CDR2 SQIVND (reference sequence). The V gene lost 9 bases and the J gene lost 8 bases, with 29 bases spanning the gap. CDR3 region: CASTGGRIRLQQYEQFF. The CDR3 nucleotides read TGTGCCAGCACCGGGGGTCGTATACGTCTGCAACAATATGAGCAGTTCTTC.

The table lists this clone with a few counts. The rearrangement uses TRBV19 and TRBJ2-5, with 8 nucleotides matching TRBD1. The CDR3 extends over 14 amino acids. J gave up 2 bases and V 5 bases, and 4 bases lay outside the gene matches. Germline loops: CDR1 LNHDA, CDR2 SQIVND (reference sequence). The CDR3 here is CASSPDRVQETQYF. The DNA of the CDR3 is TGTGCCAGTAGTCCGGACAGGGTACAAGAGACCCAGTACTTC.

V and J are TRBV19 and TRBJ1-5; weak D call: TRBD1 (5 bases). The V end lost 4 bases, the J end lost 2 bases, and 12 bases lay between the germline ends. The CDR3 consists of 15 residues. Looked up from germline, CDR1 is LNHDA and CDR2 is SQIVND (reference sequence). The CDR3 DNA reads TGTGCCAGTAGTACCCAACGGACACGCAATCAGCCCCAGCATTTT. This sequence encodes CASSTQRTRNQPQHF.

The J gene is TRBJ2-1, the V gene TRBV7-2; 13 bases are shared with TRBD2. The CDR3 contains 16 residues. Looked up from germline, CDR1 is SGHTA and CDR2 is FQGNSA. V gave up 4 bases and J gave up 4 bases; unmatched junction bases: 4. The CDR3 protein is CASSWTSGSSYNEQFF. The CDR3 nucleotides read TGTGCCAGCAGCTGGACTAGCGGGAGTTCATACAATGAGCAGTTCTTC.